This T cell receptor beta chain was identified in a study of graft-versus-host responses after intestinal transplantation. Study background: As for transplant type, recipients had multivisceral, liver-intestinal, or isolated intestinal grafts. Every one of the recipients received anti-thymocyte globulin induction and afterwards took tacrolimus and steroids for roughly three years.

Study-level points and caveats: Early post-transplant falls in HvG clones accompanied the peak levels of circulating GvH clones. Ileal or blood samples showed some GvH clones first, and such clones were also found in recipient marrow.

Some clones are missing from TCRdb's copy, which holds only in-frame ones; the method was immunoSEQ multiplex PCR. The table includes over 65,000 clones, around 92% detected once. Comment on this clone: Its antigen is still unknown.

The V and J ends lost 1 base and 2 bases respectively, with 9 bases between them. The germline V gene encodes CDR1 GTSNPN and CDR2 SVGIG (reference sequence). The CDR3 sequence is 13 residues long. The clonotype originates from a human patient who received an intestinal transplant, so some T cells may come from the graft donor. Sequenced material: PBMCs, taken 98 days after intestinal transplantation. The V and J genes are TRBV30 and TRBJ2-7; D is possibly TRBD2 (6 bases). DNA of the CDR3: TGTGCCTGGAGTGCGGGGGATGCCTACGAGCAGTACTTC. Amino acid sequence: CAWSAGDAYEQYF.